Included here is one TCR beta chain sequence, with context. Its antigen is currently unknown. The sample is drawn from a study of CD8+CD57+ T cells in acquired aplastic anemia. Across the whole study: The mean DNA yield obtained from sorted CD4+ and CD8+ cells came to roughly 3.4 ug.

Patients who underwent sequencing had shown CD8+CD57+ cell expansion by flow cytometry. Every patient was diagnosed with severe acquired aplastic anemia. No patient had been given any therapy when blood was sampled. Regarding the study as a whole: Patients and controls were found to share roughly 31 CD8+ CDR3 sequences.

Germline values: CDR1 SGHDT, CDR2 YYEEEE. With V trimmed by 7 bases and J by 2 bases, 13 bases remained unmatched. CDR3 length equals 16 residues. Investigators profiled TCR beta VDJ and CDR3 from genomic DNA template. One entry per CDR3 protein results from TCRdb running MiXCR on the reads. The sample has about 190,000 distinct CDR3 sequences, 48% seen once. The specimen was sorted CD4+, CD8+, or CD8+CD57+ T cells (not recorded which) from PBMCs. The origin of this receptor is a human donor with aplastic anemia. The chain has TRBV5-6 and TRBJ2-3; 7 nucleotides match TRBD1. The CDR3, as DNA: TGTGCCAGCTCCCCGACAGGGACCCTCGACACAGATACGCAGTATTTT. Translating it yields CASSPTGTLDTDTQYF.